A selection of T cell receptor beta chains follows, all from one sample in a study of blood T cell repertoires in COVID-19. TCRdb keeps only in-frame clones here, not all; method: immunoSEQ multiplex PCR. The sample comprises some 350,000 clones, approximately 88% of which are singletons, and less than 5.5% rests with the top ten. Sequenced input: PBMCs or T cells enriched from blood (not recorded which). The receptors were sampled from a man aged 30-40 years who had recovered from COVID-19. Each CDR3 is given with its conserved first and last residue. D genes are given only for firm matches. Clone size, where shown, is once, few, many, or a class for clones that have expanded.

V gene	clone size	D gene	CDR3 length	J gene	CDR3 DNA	CDR3 protein
TRBV28	NA	NA	13	TRBJ1-1	TGTGCCAGCAGTTTTCCCATGAACACTGAAGCTTTCTTT	CASSFPMNTEAFF
TRBV7-2	NA	NA	14	TRBJ1-3	TGTGCCAGCAGCTTAGCAAGACAAGGAAACACCATATATTTT	CASSLARQGNTIYF
TRBV5-1	NA	NA	13	TRBJ1-1	TGCGCCAGCAGCTTGGAAAGATATTCGGGAGCTTTCTTT	CASSLERYSGAFF
TRBV10-3	NA	TRBD2	15	TRBJ2-2	TGTGCCATCAAGGCTAGCGGGGTAAACACCGGGGAGCTGTTTTTT	CAIKASGVNTGELFF
TRBV19	NA	NA	14	TRBJ1-1	TGTGCCAGTACCCGTGACAATCTGAACACTGAAGCTTTCTTT	CASTRDNLNTEAFF
TRBV7-9	NA	NA	15	TRBJ2-5	TGTGCCAGCAGCTTAGGTGGACAGAGGCAAGAGACCCAGTACTTC	CASSLGGQRQETQYF
TRBV18	NA	NA	16	TRBJ1-1	TGTGCCAGCTCACCCTCCTCGAGACACATGAACACTGAAGCTTTCTTT	CASSPSSRHMNTEAFF
TRBV2	NA	TRBD1	13	TRBJ1-4	TGTGCCGGCCGGGGGACAGGGGCAAAAAAACTGTTTTTT	CAGRGTGAKKLFF
TRBV5-6	few	TRBD1	16	TRBJ1-3	TGTGCCAGCAGCTCCCAATTAGACAGGGCTGGAAACACCATATATTTT	CASSSQLDRAGNTIYF
TRBV5-1	NA	NA	15	TRBJ2-2	TGCGCCAGCAGCTCTAGCTGGGGAGGCACCGGGGAGCTGTTTTTT	CASSSSWGGTGELFF
TRBV12-3/TRBV12-4	NA	NA	12	TRBJ1-2	TGTGCCAGCAGTTTAGTTCCTATGGGCTACACCTTC	CASSLVPMGYTF
TRBV24-1	NA	TRBD2	14	TRBJ2-5	TGTGCCACCAGTGATCGACTAGCCCAAGAGACCCAGTACTTC	CATSDRLAQETQYF
TRBV6-1	NA	NA	17	TRBJ1-6	TGTGCCAGCAGTGAAGCATCTGAGGAGAACTATAATTCACCCCTCCACTTT	CASSEASEENYNSPLHF
TRBV27	NA	TRBD1	14	TRBJ1-2	TGTGCCAGCAGTTTTCAGGGGGGCGGGTATGGCTACACCTTC	CASSFQGGGYGYTF
TRBV13	NA	NA	13	TRBJ2-2	TGTGCCAGCAGCCCCCTAAAAGCAGGGGAGCTGTTTTTT	CASSPLKAGELFF
TRBV7-5	NA	NA	14	TRBJ1-5	TGTGTCAGAAGCCCCGGACGGGGAAATCAGCCCCAGCATTTT	CVRSPGRGNQPQHF
TRBV25-1	NA	NA	16	TRBJ1-2	TGTGCCAGCAAAGGCACAGGGTGGGATATGAAGGCGGGCTACACCTTC	CASKGTGWDMKAGYTF
TRBV5-4	NA	TRBD1	15	TRBJ1-4	TGTGCCAGCAGCTTCCGGACAGGGGGCGCGGAAAAACTGTTTTTT	CASSFRTGGAEKLFF
TRBV6-5	NA	NA	15	TRBJ2-7	TGTGCCAGCAGTACCGACAGGACCCCCACCTACGAGCAGTACTTC	CASSTDRTPTYEQYF
TRBV30	NA	NA	15	TRBJ2-1	TGTGCCTACTCGGGAGACTTCGGCTCCTACAATGAGCAGTTCTTC	CAYSGDFGSYNEQFF
TRBV10-2	NA	NA	15	TRBJ2-1	TGCGCCAGCAGTGATCCCCGGACTTCCTACAATGAGCAGTTCTTC	CASSDPRTSYNEQFF
TRBV3-1/TRBV3-2	NA	TRBD2	17	TRBJ2-5	TGTGCCAGCAGCCAAGAACCGGGACTAGGGTTTACGGAGACCCAGTACTTC	CASSQEPGLGFTETQYF
TRBV7-6	NA	NA	13	TRBJ2-5	TGTGCCAGCACATACAGGGTTGGTGAGACCCAGTACTTC	CASTYRVGETQYF
TRBV2	NA	NA	13	TRBJ1-5	TGTGCCAGCAGGTACAGGGATTCTCAGCCCCAGCATTTT	CASRYRDSQPQHF
TRBV30	NA	TRBD1	14	TRBJ1-4	TGTGCCTGGAAGGTGGGGACAGGGTACGAAAAACTGTTTTTT	CAWKVGTGYEKLFF
TRBV6-5	NA	TRBD2	15	TRBJ2-1	TGTGCCAGCAGTTACTCTAGCGGGGGGTACAATGAGCAGTTCTTC	CASSYSSGGYNEQFF
TRBV19	NA	NA	15	TRBJ1-4	TGTGCCAGTAGTGAAGGACAGACAACTAATGAAAAACTGTTTTTT	CASSEGQTTNEKLFF
TRBV13	NA	TRBD1	14	TRBJ1-1	TGTGCCAGCAATAACAGGGGAATGAACACTGAAGCTTTCTTT	CASNNRGMNTEAFF
TRBV28	NA	TRBD1	13	TRBJ1-2	TGTGCCAGCAGCCAGACAGGGAGTTATGGCTACACCTTC	CASSQTGSYGYTF
TRBV6-5	NA	NA	13	TRBJ1-2	TGTGCCAGCAGTCAAAGGGGGTTCTATGGCTACACCTTC	CASSQRGFYGYTF
TRBV27	NA	TRBD1	15	TRBJ1-1	TGTGCCAGCAGTCTTACAGGGGGGATGAACACTGAAGCTTTCTTT	CASSLTGGMNTEAFF
TRBV24-1	NA	NA	14	TRBJ2-5	TGTGCCACCAGTCCCGCGGGCAGGAAAGAGACCCAGTACTTC	CATSPAGRKETQYF
TRBV4-1	once	NA	16	TRBJ2-7	TGCGCCAGCAGCCAAGAAGGGGGGGGCAGCTCCTACGAGCAGTACTTC	CASSQEGGGSSYEQYF
TRBV9	NA	TRBD1	15	TRBJ1-3	TGTGCCAGCAGCCCTACAGGGGTCGCTGGAAACACCATATATTTT	CASSPTGVAGNTIYF
TRBV18	NA	NA	14	TRBJ1-3	TGTGCCAGCTCAACGACTGGCTCTGGAAACACCATATATTTT	CASSTTGSGNTIYF
TRBV29-1	NA	TRBD1	12	TRBJ1-1	TGCAGCGGCCAGGGGGCGAGTACTGAAGCTTTCTTT	CSGQGASTEAFF
TRBV7-9	NA	NA	11	TRBJ2-7	TGTGCCAGCAGCTCACTCTACGAGCAGTACTTC	CASSSLYEQYF
TRBV4-2	NA	NA	15	TRBJ2-4	TGTGCCAGCAGCCGGGCGTGGGAGGCCAAAAACATTCAGTACTTC	CASSRAWEAKNIQYF
TRBV6-4	NA	NA	18	TRBJ2-7	TGTGCCAGCAGTGACTCCCGACAGGCTGGGTTTATATCCTACGAGCAGTACTTC	CASSDSRQAGFISYEQYF
TRBV7-2	NA	TRBD1	15	TRBJ2-3	TGTGCCAGCACACCCGGACAGGCCGTTGGAGATACGCAGTATTTT	CASTPGQAVGDTQYF
TRBV6-2/TRBV6-3	NA	NA	13	TRBJ1-1	TGTGCCAGCAGTTGGAGAGAGAACACTGAAGCTTTCTTT	CASSWRENTEAFF
TRBV19	NA	TRBD1	13	TRBJ1-1	TGTGCCAGTAGGGGACAGGGGCGAGTTGAAGCTTTCTTT	CASRGQGRVEAFF
TRBV15	once	TRBD1	16	TRBJ1-2	TGTGCCACCAGCAGAGGCTCAGGGGGTAGTGACTATGGCTACACCTTC	CATSRGSGGSDYGYTF
TRBV2	NA	TRBD1	14	TRBJ1-4	TGTGCCAGCAAGGCCGGGACAGAAAATGAAAAACTGTTTTTT	CASKAGTENEKLFF
TRBV27	NA	NA	17	TRBJ2-1	TGTGCCAGCAGTTTATCGGGGGGGGCAGGGTCCTACAATGAGCAGTTCTTC	CASSLSGGAGSYNEQFF
TRBV7-9	NA	TRBD2	16	TRBJ2-3	TGTGCCAGCAGCTCCCGACTAGCGGGGGGGACAGATACGCAGTATTTT	CASSSRLAGGTDTQYF
TRBV10-3	NA	TRBD1	18	TRBJ2-5	TGTGCCATCAGTTCAAGAGTAGGACAGGGGAGGGGAAAAGAGACCCAGTACTTC	CAISSRVGQGRGKETQYF
TRBV5-4	NA	NA	14	TRBJ2-7	TGTGCCAGCAGCTTGGGAGGGAGCGCCTACGAGCAGTACTTC	CASSLGGSAYEQYF
TRBV18	NA	TRBD1	15	TRBJ1-2	TGTGCCAGCTCACTAACGACAGGGGAAGACTATGGCTACACCTTC	CASSLTTGEDYGYTF
TRBV6-5	NA	NA	11	TRBJ2-1	TGTGCCAGCAGTTTTGTCGGTGAGCAGTTCTTC	CASSFVGEQFF
TRBV30	NA	TRBD1	16	TRBJ1-5	TGTGCCTGGAGCCAAGACGACAGGGCTCACAATCAGCCCCAGCATTTT	CAWSQDDRAHNQPQHF
TRBV18	NA	NA	16	TRBJ2-7	TGTGCCAGCTCACTGACAGCCGGGACACCCTCCTACGAGCAGTACTTC	CASSLTAGTPSYEQYF
TRBV5-6	once	TRBD1	12	TRBJ2-7	TGTGCCAGCGGGACAGGTTTAAGCGAGCAGTACTTC	CASGTGLSEQYF
TRBV20-1	NA	NA	12	TRBJ1-2	TGCAGTGCTAGTACAGGGACCTATGGCTACACCTTC	CSASTGTYGYTF